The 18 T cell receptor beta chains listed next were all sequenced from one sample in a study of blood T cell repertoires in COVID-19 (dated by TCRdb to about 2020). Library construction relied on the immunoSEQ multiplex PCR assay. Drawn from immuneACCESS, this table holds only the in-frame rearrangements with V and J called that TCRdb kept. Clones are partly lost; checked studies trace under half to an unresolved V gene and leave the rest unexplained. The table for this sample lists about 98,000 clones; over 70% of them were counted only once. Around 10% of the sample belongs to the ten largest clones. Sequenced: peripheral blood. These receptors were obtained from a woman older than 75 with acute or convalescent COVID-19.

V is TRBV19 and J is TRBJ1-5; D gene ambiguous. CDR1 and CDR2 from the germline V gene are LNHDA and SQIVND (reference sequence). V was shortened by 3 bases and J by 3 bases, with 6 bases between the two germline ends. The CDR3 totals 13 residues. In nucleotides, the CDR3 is TGTGCCAGTAGTATCCAGGACAATCAGCCCCAGCATTTT. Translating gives CASSIQDNQPQHF.

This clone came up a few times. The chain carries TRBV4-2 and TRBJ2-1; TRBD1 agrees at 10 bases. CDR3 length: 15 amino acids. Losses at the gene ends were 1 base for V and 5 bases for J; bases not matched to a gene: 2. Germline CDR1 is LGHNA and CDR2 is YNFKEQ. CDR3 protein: CASSQAGQGNNEQFF. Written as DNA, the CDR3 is TGTGCCAGCAGCCAAGCGGGACAGGGGAACAATGAGCAGTTCTTC.

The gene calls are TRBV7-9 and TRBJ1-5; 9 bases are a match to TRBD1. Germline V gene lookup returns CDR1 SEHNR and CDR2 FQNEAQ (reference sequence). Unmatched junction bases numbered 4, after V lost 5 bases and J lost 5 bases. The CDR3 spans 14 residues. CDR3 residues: CASSDGTGHQPQHF. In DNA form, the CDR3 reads TGTGCCAGCAGCGATGGGACAGGGCATCAGCCCCAGCATTTT.

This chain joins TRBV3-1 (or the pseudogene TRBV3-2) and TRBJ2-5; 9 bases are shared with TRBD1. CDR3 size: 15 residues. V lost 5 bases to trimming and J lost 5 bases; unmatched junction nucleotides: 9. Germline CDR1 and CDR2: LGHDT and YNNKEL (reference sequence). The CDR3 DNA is TGTGCCAGCAGCAGACGCACAGGGGGCTTGGAGACCCAGTACTTC. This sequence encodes CASSRRTGGLETQYF.

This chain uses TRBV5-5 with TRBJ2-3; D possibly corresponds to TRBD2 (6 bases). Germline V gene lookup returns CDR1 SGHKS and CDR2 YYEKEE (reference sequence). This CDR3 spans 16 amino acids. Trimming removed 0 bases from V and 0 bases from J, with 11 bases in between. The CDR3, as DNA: TGTGCCAGCAGCTTGGACGGCGGGGCGAGCACAGATACGCAGTATTTT. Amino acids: CASSLDGGASTDTQYF.

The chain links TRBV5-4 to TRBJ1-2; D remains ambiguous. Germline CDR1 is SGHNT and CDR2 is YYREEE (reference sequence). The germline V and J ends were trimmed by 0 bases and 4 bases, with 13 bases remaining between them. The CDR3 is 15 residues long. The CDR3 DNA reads TGTGCCAGCAGCTTGGGGGGAGGGCTAAGCTATGGCTACACCTTC. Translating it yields CASSLGGGLSYGYTF.

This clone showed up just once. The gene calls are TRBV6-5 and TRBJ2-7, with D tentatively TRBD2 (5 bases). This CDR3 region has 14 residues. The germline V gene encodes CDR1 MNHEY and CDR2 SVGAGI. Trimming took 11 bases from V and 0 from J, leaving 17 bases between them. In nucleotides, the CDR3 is TGTGCCTCCTCGGCCGGACTCCGCTCCTACGAGCAGTACTTC. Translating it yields CASSAGLRSYEQYF.

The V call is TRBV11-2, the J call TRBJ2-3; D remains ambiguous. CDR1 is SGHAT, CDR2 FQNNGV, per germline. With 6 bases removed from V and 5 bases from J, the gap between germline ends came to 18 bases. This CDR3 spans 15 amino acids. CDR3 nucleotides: TGTGCCAGCAGGCCAAGAGTAGCCCTCGTAGATACGCAGTATTTT. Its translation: CASRPRVALVDTQYF.

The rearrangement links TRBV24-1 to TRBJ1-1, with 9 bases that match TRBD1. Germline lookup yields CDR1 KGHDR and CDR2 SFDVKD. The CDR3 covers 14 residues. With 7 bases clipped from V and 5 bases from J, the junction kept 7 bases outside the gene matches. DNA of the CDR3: TGTGCCACCAGGCCTCCGGGACAGGGTACTGAAGCTTTCTTT. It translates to CATRPPGQGTEAFF.

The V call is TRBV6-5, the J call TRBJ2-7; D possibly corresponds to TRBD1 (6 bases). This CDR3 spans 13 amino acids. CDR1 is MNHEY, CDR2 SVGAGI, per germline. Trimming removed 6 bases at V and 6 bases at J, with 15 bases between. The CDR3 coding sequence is TGTGCCAGCAGACAGGGTTTGAGTAGCGAGCAGTACTTC. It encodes CASRQGLSSEQYF.

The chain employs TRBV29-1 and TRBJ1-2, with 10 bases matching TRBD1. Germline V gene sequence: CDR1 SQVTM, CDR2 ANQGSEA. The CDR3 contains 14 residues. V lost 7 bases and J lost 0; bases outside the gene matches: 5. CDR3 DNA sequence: TGCAGCGCCGGACAGGGGGGAGCTAACTATGGCTACACCTTC. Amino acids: CSAGQGGANYGYTF.

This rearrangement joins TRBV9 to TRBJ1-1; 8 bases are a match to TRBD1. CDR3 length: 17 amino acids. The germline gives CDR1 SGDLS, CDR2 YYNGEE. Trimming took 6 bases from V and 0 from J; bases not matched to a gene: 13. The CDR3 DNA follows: TGTGCCAGCACCGGAGGAACAGGGGGGCGTATGAACACTGAAGCTTTCTTT. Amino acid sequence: CASTGGTGGRMNTEAFF.

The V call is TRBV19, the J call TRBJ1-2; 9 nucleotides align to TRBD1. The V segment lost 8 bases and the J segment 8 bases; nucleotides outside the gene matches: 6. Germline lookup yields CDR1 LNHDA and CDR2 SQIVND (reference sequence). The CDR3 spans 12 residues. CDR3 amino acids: CASGNRGQGYTF. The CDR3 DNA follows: TGTGCCAGTGGTAACAGGGGGCAAGGCTACACCTTC.

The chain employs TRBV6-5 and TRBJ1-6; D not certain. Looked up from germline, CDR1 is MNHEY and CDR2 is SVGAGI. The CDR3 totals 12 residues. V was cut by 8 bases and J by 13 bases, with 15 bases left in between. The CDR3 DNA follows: TGTGCCAGCTCATACGGAGGACTTCCCCTCCACTTT. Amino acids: CASSYGGLPLHF.

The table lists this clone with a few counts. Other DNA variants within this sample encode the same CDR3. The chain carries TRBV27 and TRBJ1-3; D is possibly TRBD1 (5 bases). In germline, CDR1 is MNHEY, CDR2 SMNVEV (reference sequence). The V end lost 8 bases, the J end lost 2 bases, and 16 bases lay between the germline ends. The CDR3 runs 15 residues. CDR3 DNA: TGTGCCAGCTCCTGGGGGGGAGGACCTGGAAACACCATATATTTT. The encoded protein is CASSWGGGPGNTIYF.

The DNA of the CDR3 is TGTGCCAGCAGCTTGGCGGGGAGCTCCTACGAGCAGTACGTC. Amino acids: CASSLAGSSYEQYV. V usage is TRBV5-6 and J usage is TRBJ2-7; a weak D match, TRBD2 (5 bases). The V gene lost 0 bases and the J gene lost 0 bases, with 7 bases spanning the gap. The germline gives CDR1 SGHDT, CDR2 YYEEEE. The CDR3 is 14 residues long.

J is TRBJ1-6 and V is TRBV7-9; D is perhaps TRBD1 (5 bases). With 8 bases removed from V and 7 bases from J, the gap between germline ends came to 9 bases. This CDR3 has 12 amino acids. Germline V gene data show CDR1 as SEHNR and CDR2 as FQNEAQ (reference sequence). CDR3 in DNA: TGTGCCAGCGGGACTGAGAATTCACCCCTCCACTTT. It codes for CASGTENSPLHF.

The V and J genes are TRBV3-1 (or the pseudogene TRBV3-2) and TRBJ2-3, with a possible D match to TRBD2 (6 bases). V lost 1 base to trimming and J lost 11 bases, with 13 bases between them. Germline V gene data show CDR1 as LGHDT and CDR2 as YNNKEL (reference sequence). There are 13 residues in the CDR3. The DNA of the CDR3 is TGTGCCAGCAGCCAAGCCCGTTTGGGGGGGCAGTATTTT. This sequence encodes CASSQARLGGQYF.